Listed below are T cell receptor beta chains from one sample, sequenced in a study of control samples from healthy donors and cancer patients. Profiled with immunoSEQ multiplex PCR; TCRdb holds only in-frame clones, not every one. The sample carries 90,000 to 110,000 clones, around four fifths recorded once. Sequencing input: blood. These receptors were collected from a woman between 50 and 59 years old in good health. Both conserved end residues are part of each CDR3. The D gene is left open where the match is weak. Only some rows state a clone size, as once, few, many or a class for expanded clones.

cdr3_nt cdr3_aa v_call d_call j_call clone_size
TGTGCCAGCAGCTACGACAGGGTGGAGGTCTTC CASSYDRVEVF TRBV11-3 TRBD1 TRBJ2-1 -
TGTGCCAGCAGCCAAGAACCGGGCTCTGAAGCTTTCTTT CASSQEPGSEAFF TRBV3-1/TRBV3-2 - TRBJ1-1 once
TGCGCCAGCAGTCAAAAGGATGGTCGGACAGGGGGCCGGGGAAAACTGTTTTTT CASSQKDGRTGGRGKLFF TRBV23-1 TRBD1 TRBJ1-4 -
TGTGCCAGCAGTGAAGGGGCAGTGTCTGATGAGCAGTTCTTC CASSEGAVSDEQFF TRBV6-1 - TRBJ2-1 -
TGTGCCATCAGGCCGGGACAGGGAACAAGTTCACCCCTCCACTTT CAIRPGQGTSSPLHF TRBV10-3 TRBD1 TRBJ1-6 -
TGTGCCAGCAGCCAAGCGACAGCATCCTACGAGCAGTACTTC CASSQATASYEQYF TRBV3-1/TRBV3-2 - TRBJ2-7 -
TGTGCCAGCAGCTTAAATGCCCGGGGTCGTTCACCCCTCCACTTT CASSLNARGRSPLHF TRBV7-2 - TRBJ1-6 once
TGTGCCAGCAGCGGTAGGGTTCAAGGGTACCAAGAGACCCAGTACTTC CASSGRVQGYQETQYF TRBV5-6 - TRBJ2-5 once
TGTGCCAGCAGGTCCGGGACCTCAAGAGGAGAGACCCAGTACTTC CASRSGTSRGETQYF TRBV5-4 - TRBJ2-5 -
TGTGCCAGCAGCTTGCCCGGGGTGGGCACAGATACGCAGTATTTT CASSLPGVGTDTQYF TRBV5-4 - TRBJ2-3 -
TGTGCCACCAGTGACCCCGCTCAGGGTGGAGCAGATACGCAGTATTTT CATSDPAQGGADTQYF TRBV24-1 - TRBJ2-3 -
TGTGCCAGCAGTTACTCGTCAGGGGTTGGCTACACCTTC CASSYSSGVGYTF TRBV6-2/TRBV6-3 - TRBJ1-2 -
TGTGCCAGCAGCTTAGCGAGGGCGGGGACCGCAAGGGATGAAAAACTGTTTTTT CASSLARAGTARDEKLFF TRBV7-9 - TRBJ1-4 -
TGTGCCAGCAGCGATCCCGAGCGGGAGCCGGATGAAAAACTGTTTTTT CASSDPEREPDEKLFF TRBV28 - TRBJ1-4 -
TGTGCCAGCAGTTCTACTTATAGCAATCAGCCCCAGCATTTT CASSSTYSNQPQHF TRBV28 - TRBJ1-5 -
TGTGCCAGCAGCTTGGGACAGGGACGCAATCAGCCCCAGCATTTT CASSLGQGRNQPQHF TRBV5-5 TRBD1 TRBJ1-5 -
TGTGCCAGTAGTATAGGGGGACAGAGCTACGAGCAGTACTTC CASSIGGQSYEQYF TRBV19 TRBD1 TRBJ2-7 -
TGTGCCAGCAGCTCGTACAGAGATTCACCCCTCCACTTT CASSSYRDSPLHF TRBV7-2 - TRBJ1-6 -
TGTGCCAGCAGGCCAACAGGGTTACTTGGAGCTTTCTTT CASRPTGLLGAFF TRBV27 - TRBJ1-1 -
TGTGCCAGCTCAGCCGGGACGGTCACCTACGAGCAGTACTTC CASSAGTVTYEQYF TRBV18 - TRBJ2-7 -
TGCGCCAGCAGCTTGGAACTAGCGGGTGGCCAAGAGACCCAGTACTTC CASSLELAGGQETQYF TRBV5-1 TRBD2 TRBJ2-5 -
TGTGCCAGCAGCCGGCCGGGGGATACGCAGTATTTT CASSRPGDTQYF TRBV7-2 - TRBJ2-3 -
TGTGCCAGCAGCCCCCGGGGTAGCGGGGGGATCGGGGAGCTGTTTTTT CASSPRGSGGIGELFF TRBV9 TRBD2 TRBJ2-2 -
TGTGCCAGTACCCGACAGGGGGCGAAGCAGCCCCAGCATTTT CASTRQGAKQPQHF TRBV19 TRBD1 TRBJ1-5 -
TGTGCCAGCAGTCCAAATCCTACAGGGGGCTGGCAGGTCGATCCGCATTTT CASSPNPTGGWQVDPHF TRBV28 TRBD1 TRBJ1-5 -
TGTGCCAGCAGCTTACCCGCAGGGGTGGGCACTGAAGCTTTCTTT CASSLPAGVGTEAFF TRBV7-9 - TRBJ1-1 many
TGTGCCAGCAGCTACCAGGGGACTAGCGGGAGTGTTCAGTACTTC CASSYQGTSGSVQYF TRBV7-3 TRBD2 TRBJ2-4 -
TGTGCCAGCAGTTACTCGTGGCAGAAGGACTATGGCTACACCTTC CASSYSWQKDYGYTF TRBV6-5 - TRBJ1-2 -
TGTGCCAGCAGCCAGATTGCCTACACCTTC CASSQIAYTF TRBV7-2 - TRBJ1-2 -
TGTGCCAGCAGTAAACAGGGAGGGGTTTCTTACGAGCAGTACTTC CASSKQGGVSYEQYF TRBV27 - TRBJ2-7 -
TGTGCCAGCAGTGGGCAGGGGAACTCCTACAATGAGCAGTTCTTC CASSGQGNSYNEQFF TRBV2 - TRBJ2-1 few
TGTGCCAGCAGCCCCAGCTCTGACGTCGGCTACACCTTC CASSPSSDVGYTF TRBV7-3 - TRBJ1-2 -
TGCAGCGTGGGACTAGCGGGAGCCTATGGGGAGCAGTACTTC CSVGLAGAYGEQYF TRBV29-1 TRBD2 TRBJ2-7 -
TGTGCCAGCAACACAGGGGTCACTGAAGCTTTCTTT CASNTGVTEAFF TRBV2 TRBD1 TRBJ1-1 -
TGCGCCAGCAGCCAAGATTTTAGTGACCTTGGAAACACCATATATTTT CASSQDFSDLGNTIYF TRBV4-3 - TRBJ1-3 -
TGTGCCAGCAGCTTAGATCCGAATAGCATCGAGCAGTTCTTC CASSLDPNSIEQFF TRBV11-2 - TRBJ2-1 -
TGTGCCAGCAAATCCGGGACAGGGGGTAATCAGCCCCAGCATTTT CASKSGTGGNQPQHF TRBV6-5 TRBD1 TRBJ1-5 -
TGTGCCACCAGTGATACGACAGGGGGTGGACAGCCCCAGCATTTT CATSDTTGGGQPQHF TRBV24-1 TRBD1 TRBJ1-5 -
TGTGCCAGCAGCGTAGGTGGGCGGGATGAAAAACTGTTTTTT CASSVGGRDEKLFF TRBV9 - TRBJ1-4 -
TGTGCCAGCAGCCTGGGACAGGGGGCATATTCACCCCTCCACTTT CASSLGQGAYSPLHF TRBV3-1/TRBV3-2 TRBD1 TRBJ1-6 -
TGTGCCAGCAGCTTTAGGTTTTCGAGGGAGGACAATGAGCAGTTCTTC CASSFRFSREDNEQFF TRBV11-2 - TRBJ2-1 -
TGTGCCAGTAGTATAGATCCCCCCTTCGGGAGGAGGGGACTCAGTGAGCAGTTCTTC CASSIDPPFGRRGLSEQFF TRBV19 TRBD2 TRBJ2-1 -
TGTGCCAGCAGCCCACAGGGTTCCACTGAAGCTTTCTTT CASSPQGSTEAFF TRBV7-9 - TRBJ1-1 -
TGTGCCAGCAGCCGATGGACTAGCGGGAGGAGCACAGATACGCAGTATTTT CASSRWTSGRSTDTQYF TRBV14 TRBD2 TRBJ2-3 few
TGCGCCACATGGGGCAAAACATACTACGAGCAGTACTTC CATWGKTYYEQYF TRBV23-1 - TRBJ2-7 once
TGTGCCAGCAGGAAGGACAGGGTGGGCACAGATACGCAGTATTTT CASRKDRVGTDTQYF TRBV2 TRBD1 TRBJ2-3 -
TGTGCCAGCAATCTCAGGGGGGGCAATCAGCCCCAGCATTTT CASNLRGGNQPQHF TRBV27 TRBD1 TRBJ1-5 -
TGTGCCAGCAGTTACGAGGGGCCGAGCCAAGAGACCCAGTACTTC CASSYEGPSQETQYF TRBV6-5 - TRBJ2-5 -
TGTGCCAGCAGTTTCATGAGGGGGCGAATACAGCCCCAGCATTTT CASSFMRGRIQPQHF TRBV28 TRBD1 TRBJ1-5 -
TGTGCCAGTAGCAGTCCCGGGACAGGGGGCACAGATACGCAGTATTTT CASSSPGTGGTDTQYF TRBV19 TRBD1 TRBJ2-3 few
TGTGCCAGCAGTCAGCGGACAGAAGGAAACACCATATATTTT CASSQRTEGNTIYF TRBV6-5 - TRBJ1-3 -
TGTGCCAGCAGCTTGGCCGGGACAGGGGCTACGAAGCAGTACTTC CASSLAGTGATKQYF TRBV7-9 TRBD1 TRBJ2-7 once
TGTGCCAGCAGCGTAGTTCGGGGGGGATATGGCTACACCTTC CASSVVRGGYGYTF TRBV9 - TRBJ1-2 few
TGTGCCAGCAGTTGGTCAGACTCTAACTATGGCTACACCTTC CASSWSDSNYGYTF TRBV28 - TRBJ1-2 -